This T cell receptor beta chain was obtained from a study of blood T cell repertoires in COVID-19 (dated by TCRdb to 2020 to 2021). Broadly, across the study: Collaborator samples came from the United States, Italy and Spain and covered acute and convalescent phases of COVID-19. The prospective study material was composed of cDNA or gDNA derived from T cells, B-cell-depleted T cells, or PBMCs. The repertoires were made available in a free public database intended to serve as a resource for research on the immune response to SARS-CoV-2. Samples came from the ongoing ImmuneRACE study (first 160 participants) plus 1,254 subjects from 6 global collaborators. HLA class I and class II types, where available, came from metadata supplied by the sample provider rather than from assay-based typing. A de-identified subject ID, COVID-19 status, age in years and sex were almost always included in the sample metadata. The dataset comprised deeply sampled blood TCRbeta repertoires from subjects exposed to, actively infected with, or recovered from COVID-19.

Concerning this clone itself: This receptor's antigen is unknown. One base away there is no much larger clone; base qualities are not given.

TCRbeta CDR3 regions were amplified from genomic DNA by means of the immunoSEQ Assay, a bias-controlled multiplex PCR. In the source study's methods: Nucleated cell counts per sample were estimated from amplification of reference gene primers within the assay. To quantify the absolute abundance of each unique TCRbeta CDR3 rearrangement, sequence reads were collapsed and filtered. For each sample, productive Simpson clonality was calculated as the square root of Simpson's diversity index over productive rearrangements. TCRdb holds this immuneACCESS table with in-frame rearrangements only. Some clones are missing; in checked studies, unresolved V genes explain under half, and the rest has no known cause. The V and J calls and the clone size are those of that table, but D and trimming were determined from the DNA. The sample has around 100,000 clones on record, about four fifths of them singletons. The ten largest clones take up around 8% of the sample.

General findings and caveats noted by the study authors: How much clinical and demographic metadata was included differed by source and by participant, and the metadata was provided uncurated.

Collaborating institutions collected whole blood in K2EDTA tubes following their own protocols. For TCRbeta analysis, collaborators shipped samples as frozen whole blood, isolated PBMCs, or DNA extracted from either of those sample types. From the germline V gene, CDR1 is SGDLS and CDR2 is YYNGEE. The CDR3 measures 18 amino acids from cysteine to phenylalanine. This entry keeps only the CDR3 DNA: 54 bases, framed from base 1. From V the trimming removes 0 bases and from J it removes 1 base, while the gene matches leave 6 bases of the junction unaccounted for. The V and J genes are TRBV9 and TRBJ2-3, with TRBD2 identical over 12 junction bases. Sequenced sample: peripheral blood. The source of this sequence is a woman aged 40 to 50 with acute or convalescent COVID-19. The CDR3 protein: CASSVASRLAGGTDTQYF. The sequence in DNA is TGTGCCAGCAGCGTAGCGTCCCGACTAGCGGGGGGCACAGATACGCAGTATTTT.